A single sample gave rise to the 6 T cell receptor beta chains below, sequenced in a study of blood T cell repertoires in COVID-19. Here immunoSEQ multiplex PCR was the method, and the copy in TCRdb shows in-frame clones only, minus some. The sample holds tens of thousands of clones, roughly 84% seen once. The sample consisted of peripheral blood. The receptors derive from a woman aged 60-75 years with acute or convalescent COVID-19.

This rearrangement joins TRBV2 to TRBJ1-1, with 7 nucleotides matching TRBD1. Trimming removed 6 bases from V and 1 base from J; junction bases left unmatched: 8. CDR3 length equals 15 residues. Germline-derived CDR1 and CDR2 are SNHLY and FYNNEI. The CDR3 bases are TGTGCCAGCAGGGCTCGACAGGGTGGGAACACTGAAGCTTTCTTT. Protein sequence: CASRARQGGNTEAFF. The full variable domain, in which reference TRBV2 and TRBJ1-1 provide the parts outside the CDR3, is EPEVTQTPSHQVTQMGQEVILRCVPISNHLYFYWYRQILGQKVEFLVSFYNNEISEKSEIFDDQFSVERPDGSNFTLKIRSTKLEDSAMYFCASRARQGGNTEAFFGQGTRLTVV.

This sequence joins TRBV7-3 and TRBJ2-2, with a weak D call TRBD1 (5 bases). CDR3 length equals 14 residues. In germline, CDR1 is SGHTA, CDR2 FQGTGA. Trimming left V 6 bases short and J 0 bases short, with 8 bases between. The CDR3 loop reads CASRRQPNTGELFF. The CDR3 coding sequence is TGTGCCAGCAGGAGACAGCCGAACACCGGGGAGCTGTTTTTT. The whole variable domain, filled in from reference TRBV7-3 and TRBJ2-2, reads GAGVSQTPSNKVTEKGKYVELRCDPISGHTALYWYRQSLGQGPEFLIYFQGTGAADDSGLPNDRFFAVRPEGSVSTLKIQRTERGDSAVYLCASRRQPNTGELFFGEGSRLTVL.

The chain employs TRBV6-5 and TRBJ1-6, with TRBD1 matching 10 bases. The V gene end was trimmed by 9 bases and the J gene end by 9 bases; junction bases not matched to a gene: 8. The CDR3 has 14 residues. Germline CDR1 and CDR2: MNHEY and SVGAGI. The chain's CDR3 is CASAETGGGSPLHF. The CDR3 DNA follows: TGTGCCAGTGCTGAGACAGGGGGCGGTTCACCCCTCCACTTT.

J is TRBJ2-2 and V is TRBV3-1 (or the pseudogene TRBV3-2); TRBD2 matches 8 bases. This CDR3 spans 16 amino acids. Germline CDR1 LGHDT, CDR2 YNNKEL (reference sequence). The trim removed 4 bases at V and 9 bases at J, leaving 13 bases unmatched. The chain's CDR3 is CASSRGAGLVARELFF. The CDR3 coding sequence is TGTGCCAGCAGCCGGGGAGCGGGACTAGTCGCTAGGGAGCTGTTTTTT.

CDR3 nucleotide sequence: TGCGCCAGCAGCCAAACTCGGATATTTAGCTCCGAAGAAGCTTTCTTT. It translates to CASSQTRIFSSEEAFF. The J gene is TRBJ1-1, the V gene TRBV4-1; D is unresolved. V dropped 2 bases and J dropped 8 bases, with 21 bases sitting between them. The CDR3 is 16 residues long. CDR1 is MGHRA and CDR2 is YSYEKL in the germline V gene.

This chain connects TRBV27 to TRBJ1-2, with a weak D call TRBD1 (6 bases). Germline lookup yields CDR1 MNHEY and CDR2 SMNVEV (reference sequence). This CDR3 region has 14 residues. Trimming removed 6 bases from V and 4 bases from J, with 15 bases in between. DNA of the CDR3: TGTGCCAGCAGCTTCAGGGGAGGGGTCTATGGCTACACCTTC. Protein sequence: CASSFRGGVYGYTF.